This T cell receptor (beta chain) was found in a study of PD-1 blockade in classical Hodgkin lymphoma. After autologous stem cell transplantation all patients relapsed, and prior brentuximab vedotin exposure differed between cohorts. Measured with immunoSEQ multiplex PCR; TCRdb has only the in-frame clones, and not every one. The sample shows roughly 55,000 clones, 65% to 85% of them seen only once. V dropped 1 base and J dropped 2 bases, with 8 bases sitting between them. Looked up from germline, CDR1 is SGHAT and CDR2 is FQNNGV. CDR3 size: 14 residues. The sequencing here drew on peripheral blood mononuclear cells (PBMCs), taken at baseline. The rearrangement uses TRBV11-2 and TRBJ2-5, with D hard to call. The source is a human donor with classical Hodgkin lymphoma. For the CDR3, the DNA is TGTGCCAGCAGCTTAGTGGTGGTTCAAGAGACCCAGTACTTC. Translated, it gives CASSLVVVQETQYF.